This T cell receptor (beta chain) was identified in a study of OX40 agonist ivuxolimab in advanced cancers. Study context: Patients receiving dose escalation had hepatocellular carcinoma, melanoma, renal cell or head and neck cancer.

Profiling relied on immunoSEQ multiplex PCR, and the TCRdb table lists in-frame clones only, not all of them. The profile covers about 54,000 clones, with approximately 90% appearing a single time and approximately 7.9% taken by the ten largest. Germline-derived CDR1 and CDR2 are SGHDT and YYEEEE. V shed 2 bases, J shed 1 base, and the junction held 11 bases outside the gene matches. The CDR3 loop spans 18 amino acids. The sample here was CD4+ or CD8+ T cells sorted from blood, taken in a trial of the OX40 agonist ivuxolimab. The receptor's source is an adult with an advanced solid tumor such as melanoma, head and neck, liver or kidney cancer. The chain uses TRBV5-6 and TRBJ2-7; 11 bases are shared with TRBD2. The CDR3 nucleotides are TGTGCCAGCAGCTTAACCGGGACTAGCGGCTACCGGTCCTACGAGCAGTACTTC. Residues: CASSLTGTSGYRSYEQYF.